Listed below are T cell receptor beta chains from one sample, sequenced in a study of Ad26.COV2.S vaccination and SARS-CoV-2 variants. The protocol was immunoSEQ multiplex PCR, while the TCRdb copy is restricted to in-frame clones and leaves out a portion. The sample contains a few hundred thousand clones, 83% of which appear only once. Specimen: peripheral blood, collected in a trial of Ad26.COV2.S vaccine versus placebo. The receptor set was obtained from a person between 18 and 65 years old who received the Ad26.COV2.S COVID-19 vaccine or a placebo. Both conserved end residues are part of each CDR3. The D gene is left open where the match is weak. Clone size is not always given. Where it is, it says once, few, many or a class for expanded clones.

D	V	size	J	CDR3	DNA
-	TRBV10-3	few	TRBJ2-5	CAISESVGIETQYF	TGTGCCATCAGTGAGTCGGTCGGCATAGAGACCCAGTACTTC
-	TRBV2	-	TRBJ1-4	CASRPDTEKLFF	TGTGCCAGCAGACCCGACACCGAAAAACTGTTTTTT
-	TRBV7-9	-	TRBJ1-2	CASSLPSAVLNTF	TGTGCCAGCAGCTTACCGTCAGCGGTCCTTAACACCTTC
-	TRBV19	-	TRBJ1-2	CASSDPPGVIYGYTF	TGTGCCAGTAGTGACCCCCCAGGGGTTATTTATGGCTACACCTTC
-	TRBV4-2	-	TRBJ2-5	CASSWDYQETQYF	TGTGCCAGCAGCTGGGACTACCAAGAGACCCAGTACTTC
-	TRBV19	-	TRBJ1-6	CASTLGGASYNSPLHF	TGTGCCAGTACCCTGGGGGGGGCCTCTTATAATTCACCCCTCCACTTT
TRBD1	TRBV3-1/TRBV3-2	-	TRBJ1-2	CASSRGTGDSYGYTF	TGTGCCAGCAGCCGTGGGACAGGGGATAGCTATGGCTACACCTTC
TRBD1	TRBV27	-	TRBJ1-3	CASSPGTDSGNTIYF	TGTGCCAGCAGTCCTGGGACAGACTCTGGAAACACCATATATTTT
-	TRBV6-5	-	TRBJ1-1	CASRGGATEAFF	TGTGCCAGCCGCGGGGGGGCCACTGAAGCTTTCTTT
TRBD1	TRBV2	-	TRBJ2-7	CASSADRGEQYF	TGTGCCAGCAGCGCCGACAGGGGCGAGCAGTACTTC
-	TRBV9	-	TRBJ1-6	CASSRGSIEIYNSPLHF	TGTGCCAGCAGCCGAGGTTCCATCGAAATTTATAATTCACCCCTCCACTTT
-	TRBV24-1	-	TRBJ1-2	CATSEPRRGGYGYTF	TGTGCCACCAGTGAGCCACGTAGGGGTGGCTATGGCTACACCTTC
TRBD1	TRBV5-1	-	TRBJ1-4	CASSAYRGAEKLFF	TGCGCCAGCAGCGCTTACAGGGGGGCAGAAAAACTGTTTTTT
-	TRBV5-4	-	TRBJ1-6	CASSRGGGDSPLHF	TGTGCCAGCAGCAGAGGCGGGGGGGATTCACCCCTCCACTTT